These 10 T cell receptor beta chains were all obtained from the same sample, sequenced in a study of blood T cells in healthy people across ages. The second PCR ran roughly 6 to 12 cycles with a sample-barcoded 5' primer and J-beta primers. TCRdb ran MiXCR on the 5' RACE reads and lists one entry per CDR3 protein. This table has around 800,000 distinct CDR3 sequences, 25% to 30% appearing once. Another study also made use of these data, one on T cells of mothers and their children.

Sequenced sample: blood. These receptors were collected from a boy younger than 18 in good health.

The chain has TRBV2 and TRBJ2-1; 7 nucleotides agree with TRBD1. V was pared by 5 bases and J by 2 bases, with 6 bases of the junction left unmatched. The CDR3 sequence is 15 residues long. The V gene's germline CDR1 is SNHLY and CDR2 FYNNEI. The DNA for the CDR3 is TGTGCCAGCAGTACCGGGACAGCCACCTACAATGAGCAGTTCTTC. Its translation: CASSTGTATYNEQFF.

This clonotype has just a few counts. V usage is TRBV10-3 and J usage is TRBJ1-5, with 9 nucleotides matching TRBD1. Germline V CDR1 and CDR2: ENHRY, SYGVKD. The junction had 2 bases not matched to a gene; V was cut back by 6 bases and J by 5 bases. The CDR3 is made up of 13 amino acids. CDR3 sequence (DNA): TGTGCCATCAGACGGGACAGGGATCAGCCCCAGCATTTT. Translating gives CAIRRDRDQPQHF.

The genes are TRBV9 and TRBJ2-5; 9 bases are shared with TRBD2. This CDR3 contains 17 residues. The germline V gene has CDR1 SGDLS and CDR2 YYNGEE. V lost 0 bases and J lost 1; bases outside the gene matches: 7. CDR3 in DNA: TGTGCCAGCAGCGTAGGGGCTAGCGGGGCCCTCCAAGAGACCCAGTACTTC. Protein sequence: CASSVGASGALQETQYF.

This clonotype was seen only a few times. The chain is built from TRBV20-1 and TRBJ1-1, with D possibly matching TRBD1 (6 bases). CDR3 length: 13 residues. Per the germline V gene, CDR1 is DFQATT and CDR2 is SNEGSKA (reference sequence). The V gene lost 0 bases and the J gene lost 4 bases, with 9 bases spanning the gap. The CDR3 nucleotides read TGCAGTGCTAGAGATCCAGGGGCCACTGAAGCTTTCTTT. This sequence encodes CSARDPGATEAFF.

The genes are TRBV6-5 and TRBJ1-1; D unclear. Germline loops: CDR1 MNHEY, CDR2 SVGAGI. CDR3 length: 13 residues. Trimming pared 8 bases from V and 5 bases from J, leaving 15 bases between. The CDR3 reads CASREGGRTEAFF. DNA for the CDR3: TGTGCCAGCCGAGAGGGTGGACGGACTGAAGCTTTCTTT.

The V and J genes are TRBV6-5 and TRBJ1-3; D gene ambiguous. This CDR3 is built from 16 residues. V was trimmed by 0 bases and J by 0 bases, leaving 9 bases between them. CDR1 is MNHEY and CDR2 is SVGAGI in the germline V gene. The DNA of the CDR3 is TGTGCCAGCAGTTACTCGAAGGCCCTCTCTGGAAACACCATATATTTT. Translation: CASSYSKALSGNTIYF.

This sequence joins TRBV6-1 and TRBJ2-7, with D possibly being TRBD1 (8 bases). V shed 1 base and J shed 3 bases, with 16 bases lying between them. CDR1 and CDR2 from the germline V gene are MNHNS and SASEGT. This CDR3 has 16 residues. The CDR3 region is CASSEGQGRANYEQYF. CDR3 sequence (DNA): TGTGCCAGCAGTGAAGGACAGGGGAGGGCCAACTACGAGCAGTACTTC.

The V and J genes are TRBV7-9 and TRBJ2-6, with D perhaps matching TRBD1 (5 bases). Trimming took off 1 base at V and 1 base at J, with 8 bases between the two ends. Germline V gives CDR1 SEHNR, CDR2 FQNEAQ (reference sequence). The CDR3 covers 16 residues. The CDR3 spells CASSLGGQSGANVLTF. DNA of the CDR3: TGTGCCAGCAGCTTAGGTGGACAATCTGGGGCCAACGTCCTGACTTTC.

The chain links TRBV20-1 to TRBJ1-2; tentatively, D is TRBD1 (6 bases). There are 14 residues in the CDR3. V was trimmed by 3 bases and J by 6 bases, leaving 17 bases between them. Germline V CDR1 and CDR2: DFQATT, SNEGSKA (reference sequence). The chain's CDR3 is CSASGGGRWNGYTF. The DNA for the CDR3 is TGCAGTGCTAGTGGCGGGGGGCGATGGAATGGCTACACCTTC.

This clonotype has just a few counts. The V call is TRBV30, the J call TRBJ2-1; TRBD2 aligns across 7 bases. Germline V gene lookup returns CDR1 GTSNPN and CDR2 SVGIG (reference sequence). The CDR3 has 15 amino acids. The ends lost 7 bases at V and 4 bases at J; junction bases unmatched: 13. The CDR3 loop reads CAYGLGRVLYNEQFF. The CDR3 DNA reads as TGTGCCTATGGCCTTGGGAGGGTTTTATACAATGAGCAGTTCTTC.